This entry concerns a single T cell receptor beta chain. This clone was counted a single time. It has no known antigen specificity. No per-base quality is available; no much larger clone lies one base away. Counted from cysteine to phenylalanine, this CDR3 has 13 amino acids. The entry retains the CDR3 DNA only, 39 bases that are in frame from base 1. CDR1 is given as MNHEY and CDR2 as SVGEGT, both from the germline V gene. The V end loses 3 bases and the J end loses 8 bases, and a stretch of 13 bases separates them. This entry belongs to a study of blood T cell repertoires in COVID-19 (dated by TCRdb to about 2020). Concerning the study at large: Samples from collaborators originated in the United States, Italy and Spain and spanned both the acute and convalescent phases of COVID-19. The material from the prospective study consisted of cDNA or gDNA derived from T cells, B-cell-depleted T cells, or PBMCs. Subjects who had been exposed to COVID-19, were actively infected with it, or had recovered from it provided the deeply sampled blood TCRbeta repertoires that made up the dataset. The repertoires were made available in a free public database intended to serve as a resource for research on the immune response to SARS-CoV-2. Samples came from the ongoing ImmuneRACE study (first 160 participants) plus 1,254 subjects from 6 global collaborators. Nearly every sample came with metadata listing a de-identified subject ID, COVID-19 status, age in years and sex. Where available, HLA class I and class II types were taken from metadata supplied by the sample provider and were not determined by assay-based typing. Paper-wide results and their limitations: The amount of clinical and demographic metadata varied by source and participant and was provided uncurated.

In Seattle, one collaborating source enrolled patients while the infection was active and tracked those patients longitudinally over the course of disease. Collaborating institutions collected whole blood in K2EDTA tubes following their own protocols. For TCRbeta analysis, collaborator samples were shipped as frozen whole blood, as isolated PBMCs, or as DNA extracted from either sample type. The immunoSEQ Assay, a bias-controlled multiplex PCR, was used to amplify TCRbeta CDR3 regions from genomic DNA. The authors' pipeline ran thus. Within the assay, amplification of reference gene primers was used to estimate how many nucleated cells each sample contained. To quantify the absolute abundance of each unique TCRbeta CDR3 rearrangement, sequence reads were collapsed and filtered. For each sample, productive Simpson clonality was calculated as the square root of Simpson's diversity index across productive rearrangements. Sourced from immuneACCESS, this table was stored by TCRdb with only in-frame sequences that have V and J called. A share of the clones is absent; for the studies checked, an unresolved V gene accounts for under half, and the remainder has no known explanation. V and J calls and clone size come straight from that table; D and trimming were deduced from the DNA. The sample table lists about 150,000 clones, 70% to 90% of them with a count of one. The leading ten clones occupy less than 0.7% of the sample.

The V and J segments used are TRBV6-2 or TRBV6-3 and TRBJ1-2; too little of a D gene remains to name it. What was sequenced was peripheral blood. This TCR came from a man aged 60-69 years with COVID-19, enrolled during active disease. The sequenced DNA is TGTGCCAGCAGTTATAGTCATCCGTACGGCTACACCTTC. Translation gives CASSYSHPYGYTF.